This entry lists 18 T cell receptor beta chains sequenced from one sample in a study of regulatory T cells in long-lasting Graves disease. Time point of the sample: newly diagnosed GD, antithyroid drugs for less than 3 months. PBMCs were the source of the RNA used for TCR sequencing. Construction of TCR beta libraries relied on iRepertoire HTBI primers and on Arm-PCR targeting CDR3 regions. TCRdb redid the calling of the multiplex PCR reads with MiXCR, one entry per CDR3 protein. Of some 220,000 distinct CDR3 sequences in the sample, roughly 18% were seen once. Another study also made use of these data, one on T cells in Graves' hyperthyroidism and ophthalmopathy.

The material was peripheral blood mononuclear cells (PBMCs), obtained at new diagnosis, from a patient treated with antithyroid drugs. These TCRs come from a woman aged 30 to 39 with Graves disease.

V usage is TRBV7-8 and J usage is TRBJ2-3, with 10 bases fitting TRBD2. The V gene's germline CDR1 is SGHVS and CDR2 FQNEAQ. V shed 6 bases, J shed 3 bases, and the junction held 12 bases outside the gene matches. The CDR3 consists of 17 residues. CDR3 sequence (DNA): TGTGCCAGCAGGCGGTCTACCGGAGCGGGAGGGACAGATACGCAGTATTTT. It yields the protein CASRRSTGAGGTDTQYF.

Worth noting for this clonotype: A read error may be the cause here, since a much bigger clone is one base away. The gene calls are TRBV7-9 and TRBJ1-1, with D maybe TRBD1 (6 bases). CDR3 size: 15 residues. From germline, CDR1 is SEHNR and CDR2 FQNEAQ (reference sequence). Trimming pared 1 base from V and 4 bases from J, leaving 13 bases between. The CDR3 loop reads CASSLDGKGGTEAFF. The CDR3 nucleotides read TGTGCCAGCAGCTTAGATGGGAAGGGGGGCACTGAAGCTTTCTTT.

As concerns this clonotype: This may stem from a read error, because a much larger clone lies one nucleotide away. The chain employs TRBV2 and TRBJ1-5; possibly TRBD1 for D (6 bases). The CDR3 has 14 amino acids. Germline V gene lookup returns CDR1 SNHLY and CDR2 FYNNEI. The CDR3 DNA reads TGTGCCAGCAATAGCAGGGGAGGTAATCAGCCCCGGCATTTT. It is translated as CASNSRGGNQPRHF.

The V call is TRBV6-1, the J call TRBJ2-7; the D gene could be TRBD1 or TRBD2 (5 bases each). The length of the CDR3 is 14 residues. V was clipped by 7 bases and J by 4 bases, with 17 bases between them. The germline V gene has CDR1 MNHNS and CDR2 SASEGT. CDR3 sequence: CASKKGLAEYEQYF. For the CDR3, the DNA is TGTGCCAGCAAAAAGGGGCTAGCTGAGTACGAGCAGTACTTC.

This clonotype has only a few counts. This CDR3 is CASSYIGQPNTEAFF. CDR3 in DNA: TGTGCCAGCAGTTATATCGGACAGCCGAACACTGAAGCTTTCTTT. V usage is TRBV6-2 or TRBV6-3 and J usage is TRBJ1-1; perhaps TRBD1 as D (6 bases). The germline CDR1 and CDR2 sequences are MNHEY and SVGEGT. The CDR3 is 15 residues long. With 3 bases removed from V and 1 base from J, the gap between germline ends came to 12 bases.

Ten or more counts support this clonotype. The genes are TRBV7-8 and TRBJ2-1; D possibly corresponds to TRBD1 (6 bases). Germline loops: CDR1 SGHVS, CDR2 FQNEAQ. V lost 5 bases, J lost 3 bases, and 14 bases lay in between. CDR3 length equals 15 residues. The CDR3: CASSPDSLGYNEQFF. CDR3 nucleotide sequence: TGTGCCAGCAGCCCGGACAGCTTGGGCTACAATGAGCAGTTCTTC.

This clonotype was observed many times. V and J are TRBV6-1 and TRBJ2-2; 7 bases fit TRBD2. This CDR3 has 16 residues. V dropped 7 bases and J dropped 5; count of bases not matched to a gene: 13. Per the germline V gene, CDR1 is MNHNS and CDR2 is SASEGT. The CDR3 sequence: CASIHGGSSGTGELFF. CDR3 sequence (DNA): TGTGCCAGCATCCACGGGGGGAGCTCGGGGACCGGGGAGCTGTTTTTT.

This clonotype was seen many times. The chain employs TRBV5-5 and TRBJ2-1, with 12 nucleotides matching TRBD2. With 4 bases clipped from V and 7 bases from J, the junction kept 9 bases outside the gene matches. The CDR3 length is 16 residues. Germline V gene data show CDR1 as SGHKS and CDR2 as YYEKEE (reference sequence). The CDR3 DNA reads TGTGCCAGCAGCCCAGGACTAGCGGGGACGGGTAATGAGCAGTTCTTC. This codes for CASSPGLAGTGNEQFF.

This clonotype was counted between two and nine times. V gene TRBV6-2 or TRBV6-3 combines with J gene TRBJ2-1, with a weak D call TRBD2 (6 bases). The CDR3 extends over 17 amino acids. Germline V CDR1 and CDR2: MNHEY, SVGEGT. Between the trimmed V and J ends, which lost 5 bases and 0 bases, there was a span of 17 bases. DNA for the CDR3: TGTGCCAGCAGTGAATGGCGGGGACTTCCCTCCTACAATGAGCAGTTCTTC. Its protein product is CASSEWRGLPSYNEQFF.

The chain employs TRBV9 and TRBJ1-3, with a possible D match to TRBD1 (6 bases). Trimming cost V 5 bases and J 0 bases, with 9 bases left between them. Germline V gene data show CDR1 as SGDLS and CDR2 as YYNGEE. The CDR3 extends over 14 amino acids. CDR3 protein: CASRTGYSGNTIYF. The CDR3 nucleotides are TGTGCCAGCAGGACAGGTTACTCTGGAAACACCATATATTTT.

This clonotype has a count of ten or more. The chain combines TRBV5-1 with TRBJ2-5; D perhaps matches TRBD2 (6 bases). V lost 3 bases and J 5 bases, leaving 11 bases between the germline ends. The CDR3 runs 13 residues. The germline CDR1 and CDR2 sequences are SGHRS and YFSETQ. The CDR3 is CASSYGSLETQYF. Written as DNA, the CDR3 is TGCGCCAGCAGCTACGGGAGCCTCGAGACCCAGTACTTC.

This clonotype was recorded a few times. This chain connects TRBV27 to TRBJ2-3; no clear D gene. Germline V CDR1 and CDR2: MNHEY, SMNVEV (reference sequence). Trimming pared 5 bases from V and 2 bases from J, leaving 14 bases between. The CDR3 extends over 15 amino acids. This chain's CDR3 is CASSPNLRITDTQYF. The CDR3 DNA reads TGTGCCAGCAGTCCAAACCTTCGCATCACAGATACGCAGTATTTT.

This clonotype was observed many times. This chain connects TRBV5-1 to TRBJ1-2; possibly TRBD1 for D (6 bases). Germline-derived CDR1 and CDR2 are SGHRS and YFSETQ. The CDR3 contains 13 residues. V shed 5 bases and J shed 2 bases, with 10 bases lying between them. DNA for the CDR3: TGCGCCAGCAGACAGGGCTCAAACTATGGCTACACCTTC. Its protein is CASRQGSNYGYTF. Supplemented by reference TRBV5-1 and TRBJ1-2, the full variable domain reads KAGVTQTPRYLIKTRGQQVTLSCSPISGHRSVSWYQQTPGQGLQFLFEYFSETQRNKGNFPGRFSGRQFSNSRSEMNVSTLELGDSALYLCASRQGSNYGYTFGSGTRLTVV.

About this clonotype: A far more abundant clone sits one base away, making this likely a read error. In DNA form, the CDR3 reads TGTGCCAGCAGTGACGGGGGGAAGGACACTGAAGCTTTCTTT. This encodes CASSDGGKDTEAFF. This chain links TRBV6-1 with TRBJ1-1, with D possibly matching TRBD1 (5 bases). Trimming cost V 3 bases and J 3 bases, with 11 bases left between them. The length of the CDR3 is 14 residues. Germline CDR1 and CDR2: MNHNS and SASEGT.

The rearrangement links TRBV2 to TRBJ1-4; D is possibly TRBD1 (6 bases). Trimming took 5 bases from V and 2 from J, leaving 12 bases between them. Germline CDR1 SNHLY, CDR2 FYNNEI. CDR3 size: 15 residues. As DNA, the CDR3 is TGTGCCAGCAGTTTCCAGGGGATCACTAATGAAAAACTGTTTTTT. Its translation: CASSFQGITNEKLFF.

This chain connects TRBV20-1 to TRBJ2-3, with 7 positions matching TRBD2. CDR3 size: 16 residues. The germline V gene has CDR1 DFQATT and CDR2 SNEGSKA (reference sequence). V was pared by 3 bases and J by 2 bases, with 11 bases of the junction left unmatched. CDR3: CSARPLGGGNTDTQYF. In nucleotides, the CDR3 is TGCAGTGCTAGGCCCTTGGGGGGGGGGAACACAGATACGCAGTATTTT.

This clonotype was found many times. Lacking the conserved final phenylalanine or tryptophan, this CDR3 likely reflects a read error. The rearrangement uses TRBV2 and TRBJ2-5, with D tentatively TRBD1 (6 bases). The CDR3 loop spans 12 amino acids. Germline CDR1 is SNHLY and CDR2 is FYNNEI. V was shortened by 7 bases and J by 5 bases, with 11 bases between the two germline ends. In nucleotides, the CDR3 is TGTGCCAGCAAGTGGGACACGGAGACCCAGTACCTC. Translating it yields CASKWDTETQYL.

The table lists this clonotype with many counts. V is TRBV6-4 and J is TRBJ2-1; 8 bases line up with TRBD2. Germline CDR1 is MRHNA and CDR2 is SNTAGT. This CDR3 region has 16 residues. V gave up 6 bases and J gave up 7 bases; unmatched junction bases: 14. The CDR3: CASSASAGDGVNEQFF. In nucleotides, the CDR3 is TGTGCCAGCAGCGCATCAGCGGGAGACGGAGTGAATGAGCAGTTCTTC.